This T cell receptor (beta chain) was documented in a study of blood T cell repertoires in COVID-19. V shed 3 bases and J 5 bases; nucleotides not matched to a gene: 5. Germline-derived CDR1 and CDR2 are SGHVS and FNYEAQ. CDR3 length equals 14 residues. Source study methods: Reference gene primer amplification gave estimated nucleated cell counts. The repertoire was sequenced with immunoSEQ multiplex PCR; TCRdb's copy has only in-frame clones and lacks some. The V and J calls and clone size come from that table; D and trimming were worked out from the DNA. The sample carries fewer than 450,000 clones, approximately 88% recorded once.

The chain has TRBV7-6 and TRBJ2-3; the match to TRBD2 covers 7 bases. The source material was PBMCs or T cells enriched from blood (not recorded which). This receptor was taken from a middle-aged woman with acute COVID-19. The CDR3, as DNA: TGTGCCAGCAGCTTGGGAGGGGCGGAAGATACGCAGTATTTT. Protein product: CASSLGGAEDTQYF.